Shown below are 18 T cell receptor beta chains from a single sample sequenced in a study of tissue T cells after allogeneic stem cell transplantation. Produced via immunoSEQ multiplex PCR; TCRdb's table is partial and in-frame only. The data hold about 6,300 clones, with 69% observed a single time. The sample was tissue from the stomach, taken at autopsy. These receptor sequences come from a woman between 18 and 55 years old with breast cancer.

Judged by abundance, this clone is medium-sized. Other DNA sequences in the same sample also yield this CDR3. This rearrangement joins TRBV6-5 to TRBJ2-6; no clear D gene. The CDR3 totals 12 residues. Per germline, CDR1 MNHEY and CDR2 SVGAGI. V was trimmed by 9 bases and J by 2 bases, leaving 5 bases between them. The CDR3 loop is CASRTGANVLTF. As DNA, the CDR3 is TGTGCCAGTCGGACTGGGGCCAACGTCCTGACTTTC.

The CDR3: CASRPTSGVARGQPQHF. The CDR3 DNA reads TGTGCCAGCCGACCAACCTCAGGTGTTGCGCGTGGACAGCCCCAGCATTTT. J is TRBJ1-5 and V is TRBV27; D gene unclear. In germline, CDR1 is MNHEY, CDR2 SMNVEV (reference sequence). This CDR3 is built from 17 residues. Trimming took off 8 bases at V and 7 bases at J, with 27 bases between the two ends.

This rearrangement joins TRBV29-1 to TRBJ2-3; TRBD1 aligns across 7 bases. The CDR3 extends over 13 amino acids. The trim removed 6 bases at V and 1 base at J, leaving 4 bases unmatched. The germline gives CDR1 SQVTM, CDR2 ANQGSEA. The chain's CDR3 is CSVSTGGTDTQYF. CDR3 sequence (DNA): TGCAGCGTCTCCACAGGGGGCACAGATACGCAGTATTTT.

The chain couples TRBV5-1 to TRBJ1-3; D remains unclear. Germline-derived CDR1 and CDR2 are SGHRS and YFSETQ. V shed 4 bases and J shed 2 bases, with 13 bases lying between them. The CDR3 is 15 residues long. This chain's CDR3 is CASSPLTSAGNTIYF. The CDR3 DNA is TGCGCCAGCAGCCCATTAACGTCTGCTGGAAACACCATATATTTT.

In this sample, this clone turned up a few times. Written as DNA, the CDR3 is TGTGCCAGCAGCTTGGTCGGGACCGAGGCCTACGAGCAGTACTTC. Amino acids: CASSLVGTEAYEQYF. The chain uses TRBV5-8 and TRBJ2-7; D may correspond to TRBD1 or TRBD2 (5 bases each). With 0 bases removed from V and 2 bases from J, the gap between germline ends came to 12 bases. CDR1 is SGHTS and CDR2 is YDEGEE in the germline V gene. This CDR3 spans 15 amino acids.

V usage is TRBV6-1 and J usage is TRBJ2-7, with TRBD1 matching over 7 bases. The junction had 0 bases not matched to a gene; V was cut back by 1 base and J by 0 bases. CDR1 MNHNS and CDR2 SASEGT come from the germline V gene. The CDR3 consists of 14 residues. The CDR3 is CASSEGDSSYEQYF. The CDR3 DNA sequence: TGTGCCAGCAGTGAAGGGGACAGCTCCTACGAGCAGTACTTC.

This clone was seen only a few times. CDR3 amino acids: CASSFEELAGEYEQYF. CDR3 nucleotides: TGTGCCAGCAGCTTCGAGGAACTAGCGGGAGAATACGAGCAGTACTTC. This sequence joins TRBV5-4 and TRBJ2-7; TRBD2 aligns across 11 bases. Germline assignment: CDR1 SGHNT and CDR2 YYREEE (reference sequence). The CDR3 has 16 residues. Trimming removed 2 bases from V and 4 bases from J; junction bases left unmatched: 8.

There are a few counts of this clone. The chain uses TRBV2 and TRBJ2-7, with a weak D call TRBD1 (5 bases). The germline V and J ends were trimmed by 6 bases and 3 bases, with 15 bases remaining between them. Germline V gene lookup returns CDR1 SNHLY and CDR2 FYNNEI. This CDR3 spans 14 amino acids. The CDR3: CASRAQGSIYEQYF. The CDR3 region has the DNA TGTGCCAGCAGAGCCCAGGGTAGTATCTACGAGCAGTACTTC. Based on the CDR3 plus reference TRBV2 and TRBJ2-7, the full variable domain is EPEVTQTPSHQVTQMGQEVILRCVPISNHLYFYWYRQILGQKVEFLVSFYNNEISEKSEIFDDQFSVERPDGSNFTLKIRSTKLEDSAMYFCASRAQGSIYEQYFGPGTRLTVT.

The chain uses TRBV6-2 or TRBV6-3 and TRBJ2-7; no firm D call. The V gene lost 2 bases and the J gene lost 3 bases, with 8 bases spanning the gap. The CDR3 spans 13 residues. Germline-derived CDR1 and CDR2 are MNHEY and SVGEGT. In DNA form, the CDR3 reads TGTGCCAGCAGTTACGTGGCGAGCTACGAGCAGTACTTC. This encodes CASSYVASYEQYF.

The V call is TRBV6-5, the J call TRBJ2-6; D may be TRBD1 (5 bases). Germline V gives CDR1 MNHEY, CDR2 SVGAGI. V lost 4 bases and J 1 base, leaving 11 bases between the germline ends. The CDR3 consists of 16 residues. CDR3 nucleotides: TGTGCCAGCAGTTGGAGCGCAGGGTCTGGGGCCAACGTCCTGACTTTC. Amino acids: CASSWSAGSGANVLTF.

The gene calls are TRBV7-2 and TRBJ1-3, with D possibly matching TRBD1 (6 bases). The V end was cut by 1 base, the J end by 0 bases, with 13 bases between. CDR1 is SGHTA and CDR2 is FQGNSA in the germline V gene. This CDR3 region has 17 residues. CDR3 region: CASSLVGTGNSGNTIYF. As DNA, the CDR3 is TGTGCCAGCAGCTTAGTAGGTACAGGGAACTCTGGAAACACCATATATTTT.

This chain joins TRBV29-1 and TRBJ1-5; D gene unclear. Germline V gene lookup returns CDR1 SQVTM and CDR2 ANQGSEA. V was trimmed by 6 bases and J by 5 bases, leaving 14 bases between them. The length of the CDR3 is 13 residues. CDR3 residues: CSVATGMDQPQHF. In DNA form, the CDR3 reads TGCAGCGTGGCTACGGGGATGGATCAGCCCCAGCATTTT.

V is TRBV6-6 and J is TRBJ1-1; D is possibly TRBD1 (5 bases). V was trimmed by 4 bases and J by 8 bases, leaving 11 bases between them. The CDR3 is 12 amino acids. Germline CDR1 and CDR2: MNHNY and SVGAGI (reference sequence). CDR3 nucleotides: TGTGCCAGCAGTTTGGGGCTTCTCGAAGCTTTCTTT. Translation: CASSLGLLEAFF.

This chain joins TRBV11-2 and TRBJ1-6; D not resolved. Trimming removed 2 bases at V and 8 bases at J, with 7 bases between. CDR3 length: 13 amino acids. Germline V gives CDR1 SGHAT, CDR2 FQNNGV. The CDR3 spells CASSLNLDSPLHF. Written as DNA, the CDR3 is TGTGCCAGCAGCTTAAACCTTGATTCACCCCTCCACTTT.

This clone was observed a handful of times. The CDR3 here is CASSFFAGGHQETQYF. CDR3 in DNA: TGTGCCAGCAGCTTTTTTGCGGGGGGGCATCAGGAGACCCAGTACTTC. J is TRBJ2-5 and V is TRBV11-1, with 9 bases fitting TRBD2. V was clipped by 3 bases and J by 5 bases; unmatched bases: 10. Germline V CDR1 and CDR2: SGHAT, FQDESV (reference sequence). The CDR3 length is 16 residues.

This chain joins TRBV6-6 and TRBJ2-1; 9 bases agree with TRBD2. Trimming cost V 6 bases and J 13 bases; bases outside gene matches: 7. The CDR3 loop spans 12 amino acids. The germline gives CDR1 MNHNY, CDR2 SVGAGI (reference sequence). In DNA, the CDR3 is TGTGCCAGCAGGGGCGGGGGGGCCATACAGTTCTTC. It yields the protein CASRGGGAIQFF.

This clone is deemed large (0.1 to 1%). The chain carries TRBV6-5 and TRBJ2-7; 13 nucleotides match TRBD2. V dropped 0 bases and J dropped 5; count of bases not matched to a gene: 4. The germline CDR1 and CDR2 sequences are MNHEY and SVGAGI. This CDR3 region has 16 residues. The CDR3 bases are TGTGCCAGCAGTTACTCAGGACTAGCGGGAGCCCACGAGCAGTACTTC. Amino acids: CASSYSGLAGAHEQYF.

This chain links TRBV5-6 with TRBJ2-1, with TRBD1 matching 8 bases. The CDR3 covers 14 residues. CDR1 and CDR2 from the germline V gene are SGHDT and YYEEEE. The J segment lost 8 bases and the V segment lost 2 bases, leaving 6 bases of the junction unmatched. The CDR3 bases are TGTGCCAGCAGCTTCAGGGACAGGTTTCATGAGCAGTTCTTC. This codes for CASSFRDRFHEQFF.